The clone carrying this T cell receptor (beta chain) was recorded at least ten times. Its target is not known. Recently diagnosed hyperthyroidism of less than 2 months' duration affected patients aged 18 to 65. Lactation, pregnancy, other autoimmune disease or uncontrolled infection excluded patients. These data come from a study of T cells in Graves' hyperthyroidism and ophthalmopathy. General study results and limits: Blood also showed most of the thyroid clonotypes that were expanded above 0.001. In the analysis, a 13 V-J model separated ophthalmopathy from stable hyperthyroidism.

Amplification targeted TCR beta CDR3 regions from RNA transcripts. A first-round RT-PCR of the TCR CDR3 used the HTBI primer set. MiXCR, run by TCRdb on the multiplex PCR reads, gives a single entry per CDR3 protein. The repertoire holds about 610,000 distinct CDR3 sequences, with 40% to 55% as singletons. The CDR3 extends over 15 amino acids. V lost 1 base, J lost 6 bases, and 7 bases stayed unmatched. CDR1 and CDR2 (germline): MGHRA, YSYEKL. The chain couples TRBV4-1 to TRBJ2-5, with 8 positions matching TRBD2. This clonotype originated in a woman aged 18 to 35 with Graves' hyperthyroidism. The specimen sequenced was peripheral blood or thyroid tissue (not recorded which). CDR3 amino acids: CASSQGLARKKTQYF. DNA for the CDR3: TGCGCCAGCAGCCAAGGACTAGCGCGGAAAAAGACCCAGTACTTC.